This passage covers 13 T cell receptor beta chains from one sample sequenced in a study of T cell responses to AZD1222 COVID-19 vaccine. Clones were sequenced by immunoSEQ multiplex PCR, and TCRdb holds only the in-frame ones, with some missing. The sample carries tens of thousands of clones, 83% recorded once. The sample was peripheral blood, taken 28 days after the second AZD1222 dose. The receptors stem from an adult who received the AZD1222 COVID-19 vaccine.

This CDR3 is CASSPTPIKQFF. The CDR3 DNA is TGTGCCAGCAGTCCCACCCCCATTAAGCAGTTCTTC. The chain links TRBV28 to TRBJ2-1; D uncertain. Trimming stripped 5 bases from V and 11 bases from J, with 13 bases between. CDR1 is MDHEN and CDR2 is SYDVKM in the germline V gene. The CDR3 is 12 residues long.

This clone was found once. This chain uses TRBV13 with TRBJ1-5; TRBD1 might be the D (5 bases). The CDR3 consists of 14 residues. V shed 0 bases and J shed 7 bases, with 10 bases lying between them. Germline loops: CDR1 PRHDT, CDR2 FYEKMQ (reference sequence). The CDR3 loop reads CASSLGGEWQPQHF. DNA of the CDR3: TGTGCCAGCAGCTTAGGGGGGGAGTGGCAGCCCCAGCATTTT.

This clone was seen only a few times. V usage is TRBV7-2 and J usage is TRBJ2-3; the D gene is possibly TRBD2 (6 bases). The germline V gene has CDR1 SGHTA and CDR2 FQGNSA. CDR3 size: 15 residues. V shed 5 bases and J shed 7 bases, with 19 bases lying between them. CDR3 bases: TGTGCCAGCAGCCTAGACAGCCGGGAGATTTATACGCAGTATTTT. Protein: CASSLDSREIYTQYF.

This clone occurred once. The chain couples TRBV18 to TRBJ1-3, with D possibly matching TRBD1 (5 bases). This CDR3 region has 14 residues. Per germline, CDR1 KGHSH and CDR2 LQKENI. The V and J ends lost 3 bases and 2 bases respectively, with 8 bases between them. The CDR3 reads CASSPAGAGNTIYF. CDR3 DNA: TGTGCCAGCTCACCGGCGGGGGCTGGAAACACCATATATTTT. The whole variable domain, remainder taken from reference TRBV18 and TRBJ1-3, is NAGVMQNPRHLVRRRGQEARLRCSPMKGHSHVYWYRQLPEEGLKFMVYLQKENIIDESGMPKERFSAEFPKEGPSILRIQQVVRGDSAAYFCASSPAGAGNTIYFGEGSWLTVV.

The chain links TRBV5-6 to TRBJ1-3; 7 bases agree with TRBD1. The CDR3 has 15 residues. With V trimmed by 1 base and J by 4 bases, 5 bases remained unmatched. Germline lookup yields CDR1 SGHDT and CDR2 YYEEEE. DNA of the CDR3: TGTGCCAGCAGCTTGATGGCGACAGGGGGAAACACCATATATTTT. As protein: CASSLMATGGNTIYF.

The chain uses TRBV27 and TRBJ2-6; D remains unclear. CDR1 and CDR2 (germline): MNHEY, SMNVEV (reference sequence). The CDR3 covers 12 residues. V gave up 8 bases and J gave up 7 bases, with 9 bases separating them. CDR3 DNA: TGTGCCAGCGTCTCAGGTGCCAACGTCCTGACTTTC. This gives the protein CASVSGANVLTF.

The V call is TRBV19, the J call TRBJ2-3; 9 positions match TRBD2. CDR1 is LNHDA, CDR2 SQIVND, per germline (reference sequence). The J segment lost 2 bases and the V segment lost 2 bases, leaving 2 bases of the junction unmatched. CDR3 length equals 15 residues. The DNA of the CDR3 is TGTGCCAGTAGTATAACTAGCGGGTCCACAGATACGCAGTATTTT. Translated, it gives CASSITSGSTDTQYF.

This chain links TRBV20-1 with TRBJ1-6, with D maybe TRBD1 (5 bases). Germline loops: CDR1 DFQATT, CDR2 SNEGSKA (reference sequence). Trimming cost V 3 bases and J 7 bases, with 13 bases left between them. CDR3 length: 14 amino acids. The CDR3 DNA reads as TGCAGTGCTAGTAAGGGGCAGGCGAATTCACCCCTCCACTTT. As protein: CSASKGQANSPLHF.

The rearrangement links TRBV7-9 to TRBJ2-7; 7 bases match TRBD1. The CDR3 spans 14 residues. With 3 bases clipped from V and 4 bases from J, the junction kept 6 bases outside the gene matches. Looked up from germline, CDR1 is SEHNR and CDR2 is FQNEAQ (reference sequence). In nucleotides, the CDR3 is TGTGCCAGCAGCTTCGAGGGGGCGAGATACGAGCAGTACTTC. Encoded protein: CASSFEGARYEQYF.

The chain couples TRBV5-4 to TRBJ1-2; 7 nucleotides line up with TRBD1. CDR3 length: 14 residues. J lost 5 bases, V lost 1 base, and 5 bases had no gene match. The germline CDR1 and CDR2 sequences are SGHNT and YYREEE (reference sequence). The CDR3 coding sequence is TGTGCCAGCAGCTTGCCAGGGGGAGAATATGGCTACACCTTC. Its protein product is CASSLPGGEYGYTF.

This rearrangement joins TRBV19 to TRBJ1-1, with 7 bases matching TRBD1. This CDR3 region has 13 residues. The V and J ends lost 0 bases and 8 bases, in that order; junction bases with no gene match: 3. Germline CDR1 is LNHDA and CDR2 is SQIVND (reference sequence). CDR3 DNA sequence: TGTGCCAGTAGTATAGAAGGGGGCGGCGAAGCTTTCTTT. Its protein product is CASSIEGGGEAFF.

The gene calls are TRBV6-1 and TRBJ1-1; the D is unclear. The germline gives CDR1 MNHNS, CDR2 SASEGT. The germline V and J ends were trimmed by 0 bases and 1 base, with 9 bases remaining between them. The CDR3 is 15 residues long. The CDR3 nucleotides are TGTGCCAGCAGTGAAGCGTCGACGGAGAACACTGAAGCTTTCTTT. It codes for CASSEASTENTEAFF.

For the CDR3, the DNA is TGTGCCAGCAGCGCCCGACAGGGGGTCAGAGTCTATGGCTACACCTTC. Translated: CASSARQGVRVYGYTF. V gene TRBV7-9 combines with J gene TRBJ1-2; 9 bases align to TRBD1. After removal of 5 bases from V and 4 bases from J, the junction contained 11 bases not matched to a gene. Looked up from germline, CDR1 is SEHNR and CDR2 is FQNEAQ (reference sequence). The CDR3 contains 16 residues.